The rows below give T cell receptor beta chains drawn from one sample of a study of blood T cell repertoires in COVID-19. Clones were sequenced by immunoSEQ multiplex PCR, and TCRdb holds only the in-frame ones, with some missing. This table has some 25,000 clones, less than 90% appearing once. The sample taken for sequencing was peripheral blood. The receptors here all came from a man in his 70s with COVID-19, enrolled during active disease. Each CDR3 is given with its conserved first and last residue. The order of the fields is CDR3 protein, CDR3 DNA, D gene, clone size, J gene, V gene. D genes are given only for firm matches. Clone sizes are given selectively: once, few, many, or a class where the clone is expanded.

cdr3_aa: CASSAGQSSYNEQFF
cdr3_nt: TGTGCCAGCAGCGCCGGTCAAAGCTCCTACAATGAGCAGTTCTTC
d_call: .
clone_size: few
j_call: TRBJ2-1
v_call: TRBV7-9

cdr3_aa: CASSPTAGFTGELFF
cdr3_nt: TGCGCCAGCAGTCCTACAGCGGGCTTCACCGGGGAGCTGTTTTTT
d_call: .
clone_size: once
j_call: TRBJ2-2
v_call: TRBV4-1

cdr3_aa: CASSLSSGWADTQYF
cdr3_nt: TGTGCCAGCAGCTTATCTAGCGGGTGGGCAGATACGCAGTATTTT
d_call: TRBD2
clone_size: .
j_call: TRBJ2-3
v_call: TRBV7-9

cdr3_aa: CASSSPDRASNQPQHF
cdr3_nt: TGTGCCAGCAGTTCCCCGGACAGGGCTAGCAATCAGCCCCAGCATTTT
d_call: TRBD1
clone_size: .
j_call: TRBJ1-5
v_call: TRBV27

cdr3_aa: CASSQDRAGGGRAFF
cdr3_nt: TGTGCCAGCAGCCAAGATCGCGCCGGAGGCGGTCGAGCTTTCTTT
d_call: .
clone_size: .
j_call: TRBJ1-1
v_call: TRBV3-1/TRBV3-2

cdr3_aa: CAWSLDRGYSPLHF
cdr3_nt: TGTGCCTGGAGTTTGGACAGGGGGTATTCACCCCTCCACTTT
d_call: TRBD1
clone_size: once
j_call: TRBJ1-6
v_call: TRBV30

cdr3_aa: CASSENRATNQPQHF
cdr3_nt: TGTGCCAGCAGTGAAAACAGGGCCACCAATCAGCCCCAGCATTTT
d_call: .
clone_size: .
j_call: TRBJ1-5
v_call: TRBV2

cdr3_aa: CASSLPGVNEKLFF
cdr3_nt: TGCGCCAGCAGCTTACCGGGAGTTAATGAAAAACTGTTTTTT
d_call: .
clone_size: .
j_call: TRBJ1-4
v_call: TRBV5-1

cdr3_aa: CASRPWSGEKLFF
cdr3_nt: TGTGCCAGCAGACCTTGGAGTGGTGAAAAACTGTTTTTT
d_call: .
clone_size: .
j_call: TRBJ1-4
v_call: TRBV7-9

cdr3_aa: CAWSVQWNSPLHF
cdr3_nt: TGTGCCTGGAGTGTACAATGGAATTCACCCCTCCACTTT
d_call: .
clone_size: .
j_call: TRBJ1-6
v_call: TRBV30

cdr3_aa: CASGGQGTYEQYF
cdr3_nt: TGTGCCAGCGGGGGACAGGGCACCTACGAGCAGTACTTC
d_call: TRBD1
clone_size: .
j_call: TRBJ2-7
v_call: TRBV2

cdr3_aa: CASRAGTGLVGYTF
cdr3_nt: TGTGCCAGCAGGGCCGGGACAGGGTTAGTTGGCTACACCTTC
d_call: TRBD1
clone_size: .
j_call: TRBJ1-2
v_call: TRBV5-4

cdr3_aa: CASSPRTGGNGYTF
cdr3_nt: TGTGCCAGCAGCCCTCGGACAGGAGGGAATGGCTACACCTTC
d_call: TRBD1
clone_size: .
j_call: TRBJ1-2
v_call: TRBV3-1/TRBV3-2

cdr3_aa: CASSDPGLIKLLHF
cdr3_nt: TGTGCCAGCAGTGATCCGGGACTTATCAAGCTCCTCCACTTT
d_call: .
clone_size: .
j_call: TRBJ1-6
v_call: TRBV6-1

cdr3_aa: CASSLDAGAGNTIYF
cdr3_nt: TGTGCCAGCAGCTTGGACGCGGGCGCTGGAAACACCATATATTTT
d_call: .
clone_size: once
j_call: TRBJ1-3
v_call: TRBV5-6

cdr3_aa: CASSEAGGSGNTIYF
cdr3_nt: TGTGCCAGCAGTGAAGCAGGGGGTTCCGGAAACACCATATATTTT
d_call: .
clone_size: .
j_call: TRBJ1-3
v_call: TRBV6-1

cdr3_aa: CASSPDSAQYF
cdr3_nt: TGTGCCAGCAGTCCCGACTCTGCTCAGTACTTC
d_call: .
clone_size: .
j_call: TRBJ2-5
v_call: TRBV12-3/TRBV12-4

cdr3_aa: CASSLGRAIGPQHF
cdr3_nt: TGTGCCAGCAGCTTGGGCAGGGCCATCGGGCCCCAGCATTTT
d_call: .
clone_size: .
j_call: TRBJ1-5
v_call: TRBV5-6

cdr3_aa: CASSQDQVGLVNQPQHF
cdr3_nt: TGCGCCAGCAGCCAAGATCAAGTGGGGCTTGTCAATCAGCCCCAGCATTTT
d_call: .
clone_size: .
j_call: TRBJ1-5
v_call: TRBV4-1

cdr3_aa: CASSPGTSGSGEQFF
cdr3_nt: TGTGCCAGCTCACCTGGGACTAGCGGGAGCGGTGAGCAGTTCTTC
d_call: TRBD2
clone_size: .
j_call: TRBJ2-1
v_call: TRBV18

cdr3_aa: CASSLALGTSGRDTQYF
cdr3_nt: TGTGCCAGCAGCTTAGCCTTGGGGACTAGCGGGAGAGATACGCAGTATTTT
d_call: TRBD2
clone_size: .
j_call: TRBJ2-3
v_call: TRBV7-6

cdr3_aa: CASSLRGRGQPQHF
cdr3_nt: TGTGCCAGCAGTTTAAGGGGGCGCGGTCAGCCCCAGCATTTT
d_call: TRBD1
clone_size: .
j_call: TRBJ1-5
v_call: TRBV27

cdr3_aa: CASSLGVNEQYF
cdr3_nt: TGTGCCAGCAGTTTGGGCGTCAACGAGCAGTACTTC
d_call: .
clone_size: .
j_call: TRBJ2-7
v_call: TRBV6-6

cdr3_aa: CASSWTTGAVEKLFF
cdr3_nt: TGTGCCAGCAGTTGGACGACAGGGGCGGTTGAAAAACTGTTTTTT
d_call: TRBD1
clone_size: .
j_call: TRBJ1-4
v_call: TRBV6-5

cdr3_aa: CASSLTGQGLHF
cdr3_nt: TGTGCCAGCAGCTTAACAGGACAGGGCCTCCACTTT
d_call: TRBD1
clone_size: .
j_call: TRBJ1-6
v_call: TRBV5-4

cdr3_aa: CASSLEQGVGGYTF
cdr3_nt: TGTGCCAGCAGCTTAGAACAGGGAGTGGGTGGCTACACCTTC
d_call: .
clone_size: .
j_call: TRBJ1-2
v_call: TRBV7-2

cdr3_aa: CASSRQGAYNEQFF
cdr3_nt: TGTGCCAGCTCACGGCAGGGGGCCTACAATGAGCAGTTCTTC
d_call: TRBD1
clone_size: .
j_call: TRBJ2-1
v_call: TRBV18

cdr3_aa: CASSSLAGGYNEQYF
cdr3_nt: TGTGCCAGCAGCTCACTAGCGGGAGGGTACAACGAGCAGTACTTC
d_call: TRBD2
clone_size: .
j_call: TRBJ2-7
v_call: TRBV5-8

cdr3_aa: CASSESAGQAYEQYF
cdr3_nt: TGCGCCAGCAGTGAGTCCGCGGGACAGGCCTACGAGCAGTACTTC
d_call: TRBD1
clone_size: .
j_call: TRBJ2-7
v_call: TRBV10-2

cdr3_aa: CASSLGAGYNEQFF
cdr3_nt: TGTGCCAGCAGTTTAGGAGCGGGATACAATGAGCAGTTCTTC
d_call: TRBD2
clone_size: .
j_call: TRBJ2-1
v_call: TRBV27

cdr3_aa: CASSLDLDRDRTEAFF
cdr3_nt: TGCGCCAGCAGCTTGGACCTGGACAGGGATCGGACTGAAGCTTTCTTT
d_call: TRBD1
clone_size: once
j_call: TRBJ1-1
v_call: TRBV5-1

cdr3_aa: CAWSAGPATLGNQPQHF
cdr3_nt: TGTGCCTGGAGTGCCGGCCCCGCGACACTGGGCAATCAGCCCCAGCATTTT
d_call: .
clone_size: .
j_call: TRBJ1-5
v_call: TRBV30

cdr3_aa: CSVITSWNTEAFF
cdr3_nt: TGCAGCGTTATTACAAGTTGGAACACTGAAGCTTTCTTT
d_call: .
clone_size: .
j_call: TRBJ1-1
v_call: TRBV29-1

cdr3_aa: CASSLGDLGYTF
cdr3_nt: TGTGCCAGCAGTTTGGGGGACTTAGGCTACACCTTC
d_call: .
clone_size: .
j_call: TRBJ1-2
v_call: TRBV12-3/TRBV12-4

cdr3_aa: CASSLPGGEYNEQFF
cdr3_nt: TGTGCCAGTAGTTTACCTGGAGGAGAATACAATGAGCAGTTCTTC
d_call: .
clone_size: once
j_call: TRBJ2-1
v_call: TRBV19

cdr3_aa: CASSVGSVNTGELFF
cdr3_nt: TGTGCCAGCAGCGTCGGGTCGGTGAACACCGGGGAGCTGTTTTTT
d_call: .
clone_size: .
j_call: TRBJ2-2
v_call: TRBV9

cdr3_aa: CASSVGSLDTQYF
cdr3_nt: TGTGCCAGCAGTGTCGGGAGTCTCGATACGCAGTATTTT
d_call: .
clone_size: few
j_call: TRBJ2-3
v_call: TRBV6-6

cdr3_aa: CSALRGETQYF
cdr3_nt: TGCAGTGCCCTAAGGGGGGAGACCCAGTACTTC
d_call: .
clone_size: .
j_call: TRBJ2-5
v_call: TRBV20-1

cdr3_aa: CASSHKAGIETQYF
cdr3_nt: TGTGCCAGCAGCCATAAGGCAGGGATAGAGACCCAGTACTTC
d_call: .
clone_size: .
j_call: TRBJ2-5
v_call: TRBV14

cdr3_aa: CASSLVGGHGYTF
cdr3_nt: TGCGCCAGCAGCCTTGTTGGGGGCCATGGCTACACCTTC
d_call: .
clone_size: .
j_call: TRBJ1-2
v_call: TRBV4-1

cdr3_aa: CAWRSGTGNSPLHF
cdr3_nt: TGTGCCTGGAGGTCCGGGACTGGGAATTCACCCCTCCACTTT
d_call: .
clone_size: .
j_call: TRBJ1-6
v_call: TRBV30

cdr3_aa: CASQTGPISYNEQFF
cdr3_nt: TGTGCCAGCCAGACAGGGCCTATATCCTACAATGAGCAGTTCTTC
d_call: TRBD1
clone_size: .
j_call: TRBJ2-1
v_call: TRBV25-1

cdr3_aa: CASSLGTGPGEQYF
cdr3_nt: TGCGCCAGTAGTCTCGGGACAGGCCCAGGAGAGCAGTACTTC
d_call: TRBD1
clone_size: .
j_call: TRBJ2-7
v_call: TRBV5-1

cdr3_aa: CASSVRRGGRNLLYEQYF
cdr3_nt: TGTGCCAGCAGTGTCCGGAGGGGGGGGAGGAACTTACTCTACGAGCAGTACTTC
d_call: .
clone_size: .
j_call: TRBJ2-7
v_call: TRBV6-1

cdr3_aa: CASSSWGTGDEQYF
cdr3_nt: TGTGCCAGCAGCTCCTGGGGGACAGGGGACGAGCAGTACTTC
d_call: TRBD1
clone_size: .
j_call: TRBJ2-7
v_call: TRBV7-2

cdr3_aa: CAWRGQGLHQPQHF
cdr3_nt: TGTGCCTGGAGAGGACAGGGGCTACATCAGCCCCAGCATTTT
d_call: TRBD1
clone_size: .
j_call: TRBJ1-5
v_call: TRBV30

cdr3_aa: CASSNRGPGYTF
cdr3_nt: TGTGCCAGTAGTAACAGGGGGCCTGGCTACACCTTC
d_call: TRBD1
clone_size: .
j_call: TRBJ1-2
v_call: TRBV19

cdr3_aa: CASRDRNTEAFF
cdr3_nt: TGTGCCAGCAGGGACAGGAACACTGAAGCTTTCTTT
d_call: .
clone_size: medium-sized
j_call: TRBJ1-1
v_call: TRBV6-5

cdr3_aa: CASSQGAGPQPQHF
cdr3_nt: TGTGCCAGCAGCCAAGGGGCAGGGCCTCAGCCCCAGCATTTT
d_call: .
clone_size: .
j_call: TRBJ1-5
v_call: TRBV4-2

cdr3_aa: CASSAGQVTEAFF
cdr3_nt: TGTGCCAGTAGTGCTGGACAGGTGACTGAAGCTTTCTTT
d_call: TRBD1
clone_size: .
j_call: TRBJ1-1
v_call: TRBV19

cdr3_aa: CASSYPGQGRRTQYF
cdr3_nt: TGTGCCAGCAGTTACCCGGGACAGGGCCGTAGGACCCAGTACTTC
d_call: TRBD1
clone_size: .
j_call: TRBJ2-5
v_call: TRBV6-6

cdr3_aa: CASSVASGERNEQFF
cdr3_nt: TGTGCCAGCAGTGTAGCAAGCGGGGAAAGGAATGAGCAGTTCTTC
d_call: TRBD2
clone_size: .
j_call: TRBJ2-1
v_call: TRBV2

cdr3_aa: CASSMTGVTYEQYF
cdr3_nt: TGTGCCAGTAGTATGACAGGGGTTACCTACGAGCAGTACTTC
d_call: TRBD1
clone_size: .
j_call: TRBJ2-7
v_call: TRBV19